The T cell receptor (beta chain) described here comes from a study of vaccination and CD4 T cells after COVID-19. Whole-study context: There were two doses of either BNT162b2 or mRNA-1273 vaccine given to participants.

The sample's treatment: roughly ten-day PBMC culture with coronavirus spike peptide pools or control peptides (ViraFEST assay). Sequence data for DNA of cultured CD4+ T cells were generated by the Oncomine TCR Beta short-read assay. TCRdb reprocessed the PCR reads via MiXCR and lists one record per CDR3 protein. The sample has about 15,000 distinct CDR3 sequences; 26% are singletons. Germline CDR1 MGHDK, CDR2 SYGVNS. V shed 4 bases and J shed 3 bases, with 12 bases lying between them. This CDR3 is built from 15 residues. With respect to this clonotype: Antigen: not known.

The TCR sequence derives from a human donor with COVID-19. Sample: cultured CD4+ T cells from blood. This rearrangement joins TRBV25-1 to TRBJ1-4, with D perhaps matching TRBD1 (5 bases). CDR3 in DNA: TGTGCCAGCAGTGTCCGACAGTTAGCTAATGAAAAACTGTTTTTT. Protein sequence: CASSVRQLANEKLFF.